Reported below is one TCR beta chain. This record comes from a study of immune evolution from preneoplasia to lung adenocarcinoma. Across the whole study: HLA loss of heterozygosity: about 7% AIS, about 15% MIA, about 35% ADC, none AAH.

Some clones are missing from TCRdb's copy, which holds only in-frame ones; the method was immunoSEQ multiplex PCR. The table shows roughly 5,300 clones, with 70% to 90% occurring only once. Germline V CDR1 and CDR2: LGHNT, FRNRAP. The CDR3 totals 15 residues. V gave up 9 bases and J gave up 2 bases, with 17 bases separating them. The receptor's source is a person between 50 and 69 years old with lung adenocarcinoma. The chain has TRBV12-5 and TRBJ2-1; D may correspond to TRBD1 or TRBD2 (5 bases each). Sequences were obtained from FFPE invasive lung adenocarcinoma tissue. For the CDR3, the DNA is TGTGCTAGCCACCCCCAGGGAGCAGCCTACAATGAGCAGTTCTTC. It codes for CASHPQGAAYNEQFF.